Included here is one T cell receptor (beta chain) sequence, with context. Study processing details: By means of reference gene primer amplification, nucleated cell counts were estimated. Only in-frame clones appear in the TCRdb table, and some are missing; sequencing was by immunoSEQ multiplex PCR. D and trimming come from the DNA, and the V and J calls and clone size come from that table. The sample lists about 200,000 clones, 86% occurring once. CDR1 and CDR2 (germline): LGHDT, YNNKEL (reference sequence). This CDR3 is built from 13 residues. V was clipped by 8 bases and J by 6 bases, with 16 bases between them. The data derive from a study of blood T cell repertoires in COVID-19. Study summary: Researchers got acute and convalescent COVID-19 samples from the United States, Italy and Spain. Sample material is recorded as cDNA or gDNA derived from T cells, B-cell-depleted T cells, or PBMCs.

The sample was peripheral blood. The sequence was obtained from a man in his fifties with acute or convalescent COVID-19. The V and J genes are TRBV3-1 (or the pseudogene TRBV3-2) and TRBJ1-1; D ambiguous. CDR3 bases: TGTGCCAGCCAGAGACGGACTGTCGCTGAAGCTTTCTTT. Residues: CASQRRTVAEAFF.